The 25 T cell receptor beta chains below all came from one sample that was sequenced in a study of T cell responses to AZD1222 COVID-19 vaccine (dated by TCRdb to 2020 to 2022). The library was obtained by the immunoSEQ multiplex PCR assay. The clones in this table, taken by TCRdb from immuneACCESS, are in-frame only. Not every clone is retained; where verified, under half of the shortfall comes from an unresolved V gene, and the cause of the rest is unknown. For this sample the table gives 92,000 or so clones, of which 75% to 90% were detected only once. About 5.5% of the sample belongs to the ten largest clones. Explained via the paper, the time point label denotes: about 28 days (+/-7) after the second vaccine dose. The sample in question was peripheral blood, obtained 28 days after the second AZD1222 dose. The receptors shown here come from an adult who received the AZD1222 COVID-19 vaccine.

The chain carries TRBV30 and TRBJ2-3, with D unclear. The ends were cut back, 3 bases at V and 0 bases at J, with 13 bases in the middle. The CDR3 spans 15 residues. Germline V gene lookup returns CDR1 GTSNPN and CDR2 SVGIG (reference sequence). CDR3 nucleotide sequence: TGTGCCTGGAGGACCTGGCGAACTAGCACAGATACGCAGTATTTT. Its protein product is CAWRTWRTSTDTQYF. The full variable domain, in which reference TRBV30 and TRBJ2-3 provide the parts outside the CDR3, is SQTIHQWPATLVQPVGSPLSLECTVEGTSNPNLYWYRQAAGRGLQLLFYSVGIGQISSEVPQNLSASRPQDRQFILSSKKLLLSDSGFYLCAWRTWRTSTDTQYFGPGTRLTVL.

The chain links TRBV5-1 to TRBJ1-4, with 9 bases fitting TRBD1. Trimming took 4 bases from V and 5 from J; bases not matched to a gene: 6. The germline gives CDR1 SGHRS, CDR2 YFSETQ. The CDR3 consists of 15 residues. Here the CDR3 DNA reads TGCGCCAGCAGCCCGGACAGGGGACTGAATGAAAAACTGTTTTTT. Its translation: CASSPDRGLNEKLFF.

A remark on this clone: Mismatch with germline at one junction end may stem from a read error. V gene TRBV29-1 combines with J gene TRBJ1-2; the D gene is possibly TRBD1 (5 bases). The CDR3 spans 8 residues. CDR1 is SQVTM, CDR2 ANQGSEA, per germline. CDR3 nucleotides: TGCAGCGTTGAGTCGGGACTCTTC. Its protein is CSVESGLF. The complete variable domain, with remaining parts taken from reference TRBV29-1 and TRBJ1-2, reads SAVISQKPSRDICQRGTSLTIQCQVDSQVTMMFWYRQQPGQSLTLIATANQGSEATYESGFVIDKFPISRPNLTFSTLTVSNMSPEDSSIYLCSVESGLFGSGTRLTVV.

The chain has TRBV3-1 (or the pseudogene TRBV3-2) and TRBJ1-2; 11 positions match TRBD1. Germline loops: CDR1 LGHDT, CDR2 YNNKEL (reference sequence). V was pared by 1 base and J by 7 bases, with 8 bases of the junction left unmatched. The CDR3 has 16 residues. CDR3 bases: TGTGCCAGCAGCCAAGGTCCTAGGGACAGGGGGGCTGGCTACACCTTC. Translated: CASSQGPRDRGAGYTF.

V is TRBV3-1 (or the pseudogene TRBV3-2) and J is TRBJ2-4; D ambiguous. Germline CDR1 reads LGHDT; CDR2 reads YNNKEL (reference sequence). This CDR3 contains 18 residues. The V and J ends lost 0 bases and 9 bases respectively, with 24 bases between them. The CDR3 DNA follows: TGTGCCAGCAGCCAAGATATAACAGCGACCGCCAGTTCGGGCATTCAGTACTTC. Translating it yields CASSQDITATASSGIQYF.

V usage is TRBV4-1 and J usage is TRBJ1-3, with no clear D. Deletions cut 3 bases from V and 2 bases from J, with 8 bases between. This CDR3 region has 14 residues. Per germline, CDR1 MGHRA and CDR2 YSYEKL. The CDR3 is CASSQKATGNTIYF. In nucleotides, the CDR3 is TGCGCCAGCAGCCAGAAGGCCACTGGAAACACCATATATTTT.

This sequence joins TRBV30 and TRBJ1-6; D is perhaps TRBD1 (6 bases). The CDR3 extends over 16 amino acids. The germline V and J ends were trimmed by 4 bases and 3 bases, with 16 bases remaining between them. Germline V CDR1 and CDR2: GTSNPN, SVGIG (reference sequence). CDR3 coding DNA: TGTGCCTGGACTCGGGGGCGGAATTTCTATAATTCACCCCTCCACTTT. It specifies CAWTRGRNFYNSPLHF.

This clone was counted once. The chain is built from TRBV4-3 and TRBJ2-2; D not resolved. V was shortened by 1 base and J by 3 bases, with 6 bases between the two germline ends. Germline V gene data show CDR1 as LGHNA and CDR2 as YSLEER. The length of the CDR3 is 14 residues. DNA of the CDR3: TGCGCCAGCAGCCAAGTTTTTGACACCGGGGAGCTGTTTTTT. Protein sequence: CASSQVFDTGELFF.

The chain joins TRBV7-9 to TRBJ1-1; D remains unclear. This CDR3 has 15 amino acids. Deletions cut 7 bases from V and 1 base from J, with 16 bases between. Germline V gives CDR1 SEHNR, CDR2 FQNEAQ (reference sequence). The CDR3 protein is CASTAWYRSNTEAFF. The CDR3 bases are TGTGCCAGCACCGCCTGGTACCGATCGAACACTGAAGCTTTCTTT.

The rearrangement joins TRBV5-4 to TRBJ1-1, with 7 bases that match TRBD1. The germline V gene encodes CDR1 SGHNT and CDR2 YYREEE (reference sequence). The CDR3 loop spans 16 amino acids. After removal of 5 bases from V and 2 bases from J, the junction contained 12 bases not matched to a gene. DNA for the CDR3: TGTGCCAGCAGTTGGGGGGCAGGGGGAGGAAACACTGAAGCTTTCTTT. Its protein product is CASSWGAGGGNTEAFF.

The rearrangement uses TRBV7-9 and TRBJ1-4, with D maybe TRBD1 (6 bases). The V and J ends lost 2 bases and 7 bases respectively, with 17 bases between them. The CDR3 runs to 16 residues. Looked up from germline, CDR1 is SEHNR and CDR2 is FQNEAQ (reference sequence). The CDR3 is CASSLIVRTVSEKLFF. CDR3 nucleotides: TGTGCCAGCAGCTTAATCGTAAGGACAGTAAGTGAAAAACTGTTTTTT.

The gene calls are TRBV6-5 and TRBJ1-3, with D unclear. The V end was cut by 4 bases, the J end by 3 bases, with 10 bases between. CDR3 length equals 14 residues. CDR1 is MNHEY, CDR2 SVGAGI, per germline. The CDR3 loop reads CASSSPRDGNTIYF. The CDR3 bases are TGTGCCAGCAGTTCGCCCAGAGATGGAAACACCATATATTTT.

The chain combines TRBV11-2 with TRBJ1-1; D is ambiguous. The V gene lost 0 bases and the J gene lost 1 base, with 9 bases spanning the gap. Germline V lookup: CDR1 SGHAT, CDR2 FQNNGV. This CDR3 has 15 residues. The CDR3 reads CASSLDLPTNTEAFF. The CDR3 DNA follows: TGTGCCAGCAGCTTAGATCTGCCAACGAACACTGAAGCTTTCTTT.

The rearrangement links TRBV6-4 to TRBJ2-3, with D perhaps matching TRBD1 (5 bases). This CDR3 comprises 14 residues. The germline V gene has CDR1 MRHNA and CDR2 SNTAGT. The V and J ends lost 3 bases and 3 bases respectively, with 10 bases between them. The CDR3 DNA reads as TGTGCCAGCAGTGAAAGGGGTTCGACAGATACGCAGTATTTT. It is translated as CASSERGSTDTQYF.

The CDR3 sequence is CASSVGGGGNQPQHF. In nucleotides, the CDR3 is TGTGCCAGCAGCGTAGGAGGGGGGGGGAATCAGCCCCAGCATTTT. The rearrangement joins TRBV9 to TRBJ1-5; weak D call: TRBD1 (6 bases). Germline V gene lookup returns CDR1 SGDLS and CDR2 YYNGEE. The CDR3 totals 15 residues. With 0 bases removed from V and 4 bases from J, the gap between germline ends came to 11 bases.

The chain recombines TRBV5-1 with TRBJ2-6; D is unresolved. V was pared by 1 base and J by 0 bases, with 14 bases between. This CDR3 is built from 18 residues. The germline V gene has CDR1 SGHRS and CDR2 YFSETQ. CDR3 DNA: TGCGCCAGCAGCTTGTATGGGGAACTATACTCTGGGGCCAACGTCCTGACTTTC. Translation gives CASSLYGELYSGANVLTF.

The chain is built from TRBV5-1 and TRBJ1-5; a weak D match, TRBD1 (6 bases). Germline CDR1 SGHRS, CDR2 YFSETQ. Trimming cost V 4 bases and J 4 bases, with 15 bases left between them. CDR3 length: 15 amino acids. This CDR3 reads CASSRAGASNQPQHF. Written as DNA, the CDR3 is TGCGCCAGCAGCAGGGCGGGGGCCTCGAATCAGCCCCAGCATTTT. The entire variable domain, with the rest obtained from reference TRBV5-1 and TRBJ1-5, is as follows: KAGVTQTPRYLIKTRGQQVTLSCSPISGHRSVSWYQQTPGQGLQFLFEYFSETQRNKGNFPGRFSGRQFSNSRSEMNVSTLELGDSALYLCASSRAGASNQPQHFGDGTRLSIL.

This chain joins TRBV6-5 and TRBJ1-2; 8 nucleotides align to TRBD1. Trimming took 6 bases from V and 7 from J; bases not matched to a gene: 7. The CDR3 is 13 residues long. Germline V gene sequence: CDR1 MNHEY, CDR2 SVGAGI. The CDR3 sequence: CASSLDRDPGYTF. CDR3 DNA: TGTGCCAGCAGCTTGGACAGGGATCCTGGCTACACCTTC.

This sequence joins TRBV28 and TRBJ2-7; D not resolved. V lost 8 bases, J lost 1 base, and 3 bases lay in between. The CDR3 covers 10 residues. Germline values: CDR1 MDHEN, CDR2 SYDVKM. The CDR3 loop reads CASGSYEQYF. The CDR3 bases are TGTGCCAGCGGGTCCTACGAGCAGTACTTC.

The rearrangement links TRBV7-2 to TRBJ2-7; 8 positions agree with TRBD2. The CDR3 covers 17 residues. Looked up from germline, CDR1 is SGHTA and CDR2 is FQGNSA. The V and J ends lost 5 bases and 0 bases, in that order; junction bases with no gene match: 12. The CDR3 region has the DNA TGTGCCAGCAGCGATGGACGGGCGGGGGGAAGCTCCTACGAGCAGTACTTC. Amino acids: CASSDGRAGGSSYEQYF.

The rearrangement links TRBV2 to TRBJ2-1; maybe TRBD2 (5 bases). The CDR3 consists of 12 residues. The ends were cut back, 6 bases at V and 4 bases at J, with 7 bases in the middle. Germline V gene lookup returns CDR1 SNHLY and CDR2 FYNNEI. CDR3 DNA sequence: TGTGCCAGCAGACCGGGGTACAATGAGCAGTTCTTC. This gives the protein CASRPGYNEQFF.

This chain connects TRBV18 to TRBJ1-2; no clear D. The V end lost 0 bases, the J end lost 4 bases, and 9 bases lay between the germline ends. This CDR3 region has 14 residues. Germline V lookup: CDR1 KGHSH, CDR2 LQKENI. CDR3 in amino acids: CASSPPSQPYGYTF. CDR3 coding DNA: TGTGCCAGCTCACCACCGAGCCAACCCTATGGCTACACCTTC.

The chain uses TRBV18 and TRBJ1-6, with TRBD1 identical over 7 bases. CDR1 KGHSH and CDR2 LQKENI come from the germline V gene. The CDR3 runs 15 residues. V lost 3 bases, J lost 10 bases, and 9 bases stayed unmatched. The CDR3 here is CASSPIGQVGSPLHF. The CDR3 DNA reads TGTGCCAGCTCACCGATTGGACAGGTCGGCTCACCCCTCCACTTT.

This clone is medium-sized (0.01 to 0.1%). The chain couples TRBV11-3 to TRBJ2-5; D possibly corresponds to TRBD1 (6 bases). V was shortened by 0 bases and J by 0 bases, with 8 bases between the two germline ends. This CDR3 spans 15 amino acids. Germline loops: CDR1 SGHNT, CDR2 YENEEA. The CDR3 nucleotides are TGTGCCAGCAGCTTAGAGGACAGTTACCAAGAGACCCAGTACTTC. Its protein is CASSLEDSYQETQYF.

The rearrangement uses TRBV4-3 and TRBJ1-4; a weak D match, TRBD1 (5 bases). V lost 6 bases to trimming and J lost 8 bases, with 22 bases between them. There are 16 residues in the CDR3. Germline CDR1 and CDR2: LGHNA and YSLEER. CDR3: CASSPQGRQLAEKLFF. CDR3 bases: TGCGCCAGCAGTCCGCAAGGTCGACAGCTTGCGGAAAAACTGTTTTTT.